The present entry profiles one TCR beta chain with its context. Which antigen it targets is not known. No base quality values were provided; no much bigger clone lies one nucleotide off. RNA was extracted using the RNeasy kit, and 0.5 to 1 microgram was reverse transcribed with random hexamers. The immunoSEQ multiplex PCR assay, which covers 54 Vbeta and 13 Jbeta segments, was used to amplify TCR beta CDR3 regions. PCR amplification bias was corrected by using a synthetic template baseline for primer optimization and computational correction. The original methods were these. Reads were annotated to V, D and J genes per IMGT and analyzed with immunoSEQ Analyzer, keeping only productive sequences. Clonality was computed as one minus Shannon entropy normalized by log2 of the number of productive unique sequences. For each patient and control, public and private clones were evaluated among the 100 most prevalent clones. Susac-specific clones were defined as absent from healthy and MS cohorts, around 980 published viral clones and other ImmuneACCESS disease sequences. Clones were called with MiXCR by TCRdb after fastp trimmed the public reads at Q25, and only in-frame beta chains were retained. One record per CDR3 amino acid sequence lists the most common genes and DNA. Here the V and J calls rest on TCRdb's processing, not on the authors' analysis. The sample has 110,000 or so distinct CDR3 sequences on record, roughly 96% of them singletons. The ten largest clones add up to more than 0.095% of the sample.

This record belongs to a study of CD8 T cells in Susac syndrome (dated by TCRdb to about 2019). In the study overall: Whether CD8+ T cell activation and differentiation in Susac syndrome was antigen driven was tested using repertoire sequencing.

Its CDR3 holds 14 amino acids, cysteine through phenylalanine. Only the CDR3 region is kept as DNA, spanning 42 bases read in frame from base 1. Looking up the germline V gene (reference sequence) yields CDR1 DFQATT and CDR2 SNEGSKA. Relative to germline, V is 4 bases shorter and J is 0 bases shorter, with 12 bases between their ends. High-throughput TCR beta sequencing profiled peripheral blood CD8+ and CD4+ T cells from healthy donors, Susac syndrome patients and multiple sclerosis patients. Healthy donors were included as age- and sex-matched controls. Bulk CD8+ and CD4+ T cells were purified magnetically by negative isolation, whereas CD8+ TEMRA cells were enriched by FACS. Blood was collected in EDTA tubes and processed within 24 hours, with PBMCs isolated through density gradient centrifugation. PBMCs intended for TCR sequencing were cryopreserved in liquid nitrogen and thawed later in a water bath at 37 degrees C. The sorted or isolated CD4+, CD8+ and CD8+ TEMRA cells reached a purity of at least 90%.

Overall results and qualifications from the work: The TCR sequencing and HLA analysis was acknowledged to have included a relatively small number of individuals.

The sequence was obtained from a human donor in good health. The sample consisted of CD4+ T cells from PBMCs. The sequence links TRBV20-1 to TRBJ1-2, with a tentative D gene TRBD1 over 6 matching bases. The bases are TGCAGTGCTACCCGACAGGTGTCTAACTATGGCTACACCTTC. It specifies CSATRQVSNYGYTF.